This TCR beta chain was recovered during a study of T cells in Graves' hyperthyroidism and ophthalmopathy. Whole-study context: Peripheral blood was taken when the disease was first diagnosed, before any treatment began.

Patients were excluded for uncontrolled infection, other autoimmune disease, pregnancy or lactation. V lost 3 bases to trimming and J lost 7 bases; unmatched junction nucleotides: 5. Germline CDR1 and CDR2: SGHTA and FQGTGA. The CDR3 runs 13 residues. Authors of the study amplified TCR beta CDR3 regions from RNA transcripts. The HTBI primer set drove a first-round RT-PCR of the TCR CDR3. Each CDR3 protein is one row after TCRdb ran MiXCR on the multiplex PCR reads. The table shows 300,000 or so distinct CDR3 sequences, with approximately 15% occurring only once. The table lists this clonotype with a few counts.

What was sequenced was blood. The TCR was taken from a young man with Graves' hyperthyroidism. The gene calls are TRBV7-3 and TRBJ2-5; 7 bases map to TRBD2. In DNA form, the CDR3 reads TGTGCCAGCAGCTTGGAAAGGGAGGGGACCCAGTACTTC. Translated: CASSLEREGTQYF. Complete variable domain (other parts from reference TRBV7-3 and TRBJ2-5): GAGVSQTPSNKVTEKGKYVELRCDPISGHTALYWYRQSLGQGPEFLIYFQGTGAADDSGLPNDRFFAVRPEGSVSTLKIQRTERGDSAVYLCASSLEREGTQYFGPGTRLLVL.